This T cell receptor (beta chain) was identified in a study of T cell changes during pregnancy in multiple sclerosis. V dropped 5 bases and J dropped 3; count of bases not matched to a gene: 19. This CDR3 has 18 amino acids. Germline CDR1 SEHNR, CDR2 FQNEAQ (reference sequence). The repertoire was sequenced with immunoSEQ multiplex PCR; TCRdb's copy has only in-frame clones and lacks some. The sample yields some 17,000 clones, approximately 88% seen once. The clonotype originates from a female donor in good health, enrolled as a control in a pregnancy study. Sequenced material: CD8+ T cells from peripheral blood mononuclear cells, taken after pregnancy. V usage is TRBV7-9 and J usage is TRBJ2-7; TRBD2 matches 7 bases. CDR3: CASSPIARVASGGYEQYF. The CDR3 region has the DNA TGTGCCAGCAGCCCCATCGCGAGGGTGGCGTCGGGGGGCTACGAGCAGTACTTC.